The next 10 T cell receptor beta chains were all read from a single sample in a study of cytomegalovirus exposure and HLA in healthy donors. Primers: 60 Vbeta forward and 13 Jbeta reverse. Generated by immunoSEQ multiplex PCR, the TCRdb table keeps only in-frame clones and is missing some. There are about 50,000 clones in the sample; over 60% occur only once, and around 10% lies in the top ten. The sample consisted of PBMCs. These TCRs come from a woman in her fifties or sixties in good health and CMV-seronegative.

CDR3 residues: CASSPNYDNEQFF. As DNA, the CDR3 is TGTGCCAGTAGCCCCAACTACGACAATGAGCAGTTCTTC. This chain uses TRBV19 with TRBJ2-1; D is undetermined. The ends were cut back, 6 bases at V and 5 bases at J, with 11 bases in the middle. The CDR3 totals 13 residues. Germline assignment: CDR1 LNHDA and CDR2 SQIVND (reference sequence).

This clone was seen more than once but under ten times. This chain connects TRBV19 to TRBJ1-2; D call uncertain. This CDR3 has 12 amino acids. Trimming removed 8 bases at V and 4 bases at J, with 11 bases between. Germline CDR1 is LNHDA and CDR2 is SQIVND (reference sequence). This CDR3 reads CASGSFSYGYTF. The DNA of the CDR3 is TGTGCCAGTGGGAGTTTTTCCTATGGCTACACCTTC.

The genes are TRBV23-1 and TRBJ2-5; D might be TRBD1 (7 bases). TRBV23-1 is reported as an ORF; its role is uncertain. The V and J ends lost 11 bases and 4 bases respectively, with 17 bases between them. This CDR3 is 13 amino acids long. The DNA for the CDR3 is TGCGCCGTTCCCTACAGGGGAGGAGAGACCCAGTACTTC. Its protein product is CAVPYRGGETQYF.

About this clone itself: The conserved phenylalanine or tryptophan normally closing the CDR3 is absent here, so this likely arose from a read error. The chain links TRBV27 to TRBJ2-3; 9 bases are a match to TRBD2. V gave up 3 bases and J gave up 6 bases; unmatched junction bases: 1. The CDR3 runs to 13 residues. From germline, CDR1 is MNHEY and CDR2 SMNVEV (reference sequence). This CDR3 reads CASSFLAGDTQYV. The CDR3 region has the DNA TGTGCCAGCAGTTTTCTAGCGGGGGATACGCAGTATGTT.

The chain couples TRBV28 to TRBJ1-3, with D unresolved. In germline, CDR1 is MDHEN, CDR2 SYDVKM. The CDR3 is 13 amino acids. V was trimmed by 2 bases and J by 5 bases, leaving 7 bases between them. CDR3 amino acids: CASSLGLRNTIYF. The CDR3 DNA reads as TGTGCCAGCAGTTTAGGGCTCCGAAACACCATATATTTT.

V is TRBV28 and J is TRBJ2-7, with TRBD1 matching 8 bases. Germline CDR1 reads MDHEN; CDR2 reads SYDVKM. This CDR3 comprises 15 residues. V shed 7 bases, J shed 4 bases, and the junction held 12 bases outside the gene matches. Here the CDR3 DNA reads TGTGCCAGCAAAATCGCCGGGACAGGCGTGTACGAGCAGTACTTC. Amino acids: CASKIAGTGVYEQYF. Using reference TRBV28 and TRBJ2-7 for the parts outside the CDR3, the full variable domain is DVKVTQSSRYLVKRTGEKVFLECVQDMDHENMFWYRQDPGLGLRLIYFSYDVKMKEKGDIPEGYSVSREKKERFSLILESASTNQTSMYLCASKIAGTGVYEQYFGPGTRLTVT.

V is TRBV18 and J is TRBJ2-7, with 9 bases that match TRBD2. The CDR3 is 15 amino acids. Germline V gene data show CDR1 as KGHSH and CDR2 as LQKENI. V lost 3 bases, J lost 1 base, and 4 bases stayed unmatched. The CDR3 nucleotides are TGTGCCAGCTCACCTGGACTAGCGCCATCCTACGAGCAGTACTTC. As protein: CASSPGLAPSYEQYF.

The chain combines TRBV28 with TRBJ1-1; 11 bases match TRBD1. Germline-derived CDR1 and CDR2 are MDHEN and SYDVKM. V lost 4 bases, J lost 1 base, and 8 bases stayed unmatched. The CDR3 has 17 amino acids. The CDR3 sequence: CASSSGQGALPNTEAFF. The CDR3, as DNA: TGTGCCAGCAGTTCCGGACAGGGGGCATTACCGAACACTGAAGCTTTCTTT. Together with reference TRBV28 and TRBJ1-1, the CDR3 gives the full variable domain: DVKVTQSSRYLVKRTGEKVFLECVQDMDHENMFWYRQDPGLGLRLIYFSYDVKMKEKGDIPEGYSVSREKKERFSLILESASTNQTSMYLCASSSGQGALPNTEAFFGQGTRLTVV.

This clone has only a few counts. V usage is TRBV28 and J usage is TRBJ1-4; maybe TRBD1 (6 bases). The germline gives CDR1 MDHEN, CDR2 SYDVKM. This CDR3 is 15 amino acids long. V was pared by 2 bases and J by 6 bases, with 13 bases between. The CDR3 here is CASSLAGAGDEKLFF. CDR3 nucleotide sequence: TGTGCCAGCAGTTTAGCCGGGGCAGGGGATGAAAAACTGTTTTTT.

This chain uses TRBV9 with TRBJ1-1, with D possibly matching TRBD1 (5 bases). The CDR3 totals 14 residues. Trimming took off 4 bases at V and 1 base at J, with 11 bases between the two ends. Germline V gene lookup returns CDR1 SGDLS and CDR2 YYNGEE. DNA of the CDR3: TGTGCCAGCAGCCTCGGGGGAGGGAACACTGAAGCTTTCTTT. Protein product: CASSLGGGNTEAFF.